Following are 16 T cell receptor beta chains from one sample sequenced in a study of blood T cell repertoires in COVID-19. The repertoire was sequenced with immunoSEQ multiplex PCR; TCRdb's copy has only in-frame clones and lacks some. The sample has hundreds of thousands of clones; approximately 90% are singletons. The sequencing sample was made of PBMCs or T cells enriched from blood (not recorded which). The receptors shown here come from a woman aged 40 to 49 with acute COVID-19.

V and J are TRBV3-1 (or the pseudogene TRBV3-2) and TRBJ1-2; 9 bases agree with TRBD1. V dropped 3 bases and J dropped 6; count of bases not matched to a gene: 11. This CDR3 comprises 16 residues. The germline gives CDR1 LGHDT, CDR2 YNNKEL (reference sequence). This chain's CDR3 is CASSQGFGTGTNGYTF. The CDR3 DNA sequence: TGTGCCAGCAGCCAGGGCTTTGGGACAGGGACTAATGGCTACACCTTC.

The rearrangement joins TRBV6-1 to TRBJ1-4; the D gene is possibly TRBD1 (6 bases). V gave up 2 bases and J gave up 0 bases, with 7 bases separating them. There are 15 residues in the CDR3. CDR1 is MNHNS and CDR2 is SASEGT in the germline V gene. The CDR3 spells CASSEQGPTNEKLFF. CDR3 nucleotide sequence: TGTGCCAGCAGTGAACAGGGGCCAACTAATGAAAAACTGTTTTTT.

J is TRBJ1-4 and V is TRBV5-4; 9 nucleotides line up with TRBD1. V was pared by 0 bases and J by 7 bases, with 4 bases of the junction left unmatched. The CDR3 contains 15 residues. Germline V lookup: CDR1 SGHNT, CDR2 YYREEE (reference sequence). The CDR3 is CASSLGLDRGEKLFF. DNA of the CDR3: TGTGCCAGCAGCTTGGGTCTGGACAGGGGTGAAAAACTGTTTTTT.

The chain links TRBV2 to TRBJ1-2; the D gene is possibly TRBD1 (5 bases). Germline values: CDR1 SNHLY, CDR2 FYNNEI. This CDR3 is built from 11 residues. Trimming left V 7 bases short and J 4 bases short, with 7 bases between. CDR3 coding DNA: TGTGCCAGCACCGGGGGCTATGGCTACACCTTC. Its protein is CASTGGYGYTF.

The V call is TRBV5-1, the J call TRBJ2-3; TRBD2 might be the D (6 bases). CDR1 and CDR2 (germline): SGHRS, YFSETQ. The CDR3 is 13 amino acids. Trimming shortened V by 0 bases and J by 13 bases, and 15 bases separated the two germline ends. DNA for the CDR3: TGCGCCAGCAGCTTGGAACGGGGCGGGGCGGAGTATTTT. Translating gives CASSLERGGAEYF. The full variable domain, rest sourced from reference TRBV5-1 and TRBJ2-3, is KAGVTQTPRYLIKTRGQQVTLSCSPISGHRSVSWYQQTPGQGLQFLFEYFSETQRNKGNFPGRFSGRQFSNSRSEMNVSTLELGDSALYLCASSLERGGAEYFGPGTRLTVL.

This clone was counted once. The chain carries TRBV9 and TRBJ1-2; 8 positions agree with TRBD1. The CDR3 extends over 15 amino acids. Germline V gene data show CDR1 as SGDLS and CDR2 as YYNGEE. V trimming: 4 bases; J trimming: 5 bases; junction bases outside the gene matches: 10. The CDR3 is CASSTHRGVGYGYTF. CDR3 sequence (DNA): TGTGCCAGCAGCACCCACAGGGGGGTAGGGTATGGCTACACCTTC.

This chain uses TRBV19 with TRBJ1-4; no clear D gene. Germline CDR1 LNHDA, CDR2 SQIVND (reference sequence). The V end lost 7 bases, the J end lost 6 bases, and 18 bases lay between the germline ends. The CDR3 runs to 15 residues. Here the CDR3 reads CASTSRRGEDEKLFF. Written as DNA, the CDR3 is TGTGCCAGTACCTCCCGACGCGGAGAGGATGAAAAACTGTTTTTT.

This chain connects TRBV4-1 to TRBJ1-2; the D gene is possibly TRBD1 (6 bases). The germline V gene encodes CDR1 MGHRA and CDR2 YSYEKL. Trimming stripped 4 bases from V and 2 bases from J, with 8 bases between. CDR3 length: 13 residues. The CDR3 nucleotides are TGCGCCAGCAGCCGCACAGGGAACTATGGCTACACCTTC. It codes for CASSRTGNYGYTF.

This chain connects TRBV19 to TRBJ1-5; a weak D match, TRBD1 (5 bases). Trimming took 10 bases from V and 6 from J, leaving 16 bases between them. The CDR3 extends over 13 amino acids. Germline-derived CDR1 and CDR2 are LNHDA and SQIVND (reference sequence). The CDR3 coding sequence is TGTGCCACTTCCCCGCAGGGTTTTCAGCCCCAGCATTTT. Its protein product is CATSPQGFQPQHF.

The rearrangement links TRBV7-3 to TRBJ1-1; 9 bases agree with TRBD1. J gave up 0 bases and V 5 bases, and 4 bases lay outside the gene matches. Germline V gene data show CDR1 as SGHTA and CDR2 as FQGTGA. The CDR3 runs to 15 residues. The CDR3 loop reads CASSPTGGVNTEAFF. The DNA for the CDR3 is TGTGCCAGCAGCCCAACAGGGGGCGTGAACACTGAAGCTTTCTTT.

This clone was counted only a few times. The chain recombines TRBV11-2 with TRBJ1-5; D is unclear. Germline-derived CDR1 and CDR2 are SGHAT and FQNNGV. The V end lost 3 bases, the J end lost 5 bases, and 8 bases lay between the germline ends. This CDR3 spans 13 amino acids. The CDR3 sequence is CASSFNLDQPQHF. The CDR3 DNA reads as TGTGCCAGCAGCTTCAATCTAGATCAGCCCCAGCATTTT.

The V call is TRBV10-1, the J call TRBJ1-3, with 7 bases matching TRBD1. Germline CDR1 and CDR2: WNHNN and SYGVQD (reference sequence). V shed 2 bases, J shed 2 bases, and the junction held 3 bases outside the gene matches. This CDR3 has 15 amino acids. The CDR3 sequence is CASSEQGTAGNTIYF. CDR3 in DNA: TGCGCCAGCAGTGAGCAAGGGACAGCTGGAAACACCATATATTTT.

The rearrangement links TRBV9 to TRBJ1-1; 8 nucleotides match TRBD1. V was pared by 3 bases and J by 3 bases, with 7 bases of the junction left unmatched. CDR1 is SGDLS, CDR2 YYNGEE, per germline. CDR3 length: 15 amino acids. CDR3 sequence (DNA): TGTGCCAGCAGCGACCGCAGGGGGCCCGACACTGAAGCTTTCTTT. Translating it yields CASSDRRGPDTEAFF.

This clone was seen more than once but under ten times. The chain uses TRBV7-9 and TRBJ2-6; 7 positions agree with TRBD2. The V gene's germline CDR1 is SEHNR and CDR2 FQNEAQ (reference sequence). After removal of 5 bases from V and 0 bases from J, the junction contained 10 bases not matched to a gene. The CDR3 is 18 residues long. The DNA of the CDR3 is TGTGCCAGCAGCCCGCTACTAGCGTTCGGCTCTGGGGCCAACGTCCTGACTTTC. Its protein is CASSPLLAFGSGANVLTF.

The V and J genes are TRBV18 and TRBJ1-5, with TRBD1 identical over 7 bases. The CDR3 covers 13 residues. In germline, CDR1 is KGHSH, CDR2 LQKENI. V gave up 2 bases and J gave up 5 bases; unmatched junction bases: 0. The CDR3 bases are TGTGCCAGCTCACCAGGGACAGATCAGCCCCAGCATTTT. This codes for CASSPGTDQPQHF. Combining the CDR3 with reference TRBV18 and TRBJ1-5 gives the whole variable domain NAGVMQNPRHLVRRRGQEARLRCSPMKGHSHVYWYRQLPEEGLKFMVYLQKENIIDESGMPKERFSAEFPKEGPSILRIQQVVRGDSAAYFCASSPGTDQPQHFGDGTRLSIL.

The sample holds a few counts of this clone. V usage is TRBV28 and J usage is TRBJ1-4; the match to TRBD1 covers 8 bases. Germline CDR1 MDHEN, CDR2 SYDVKM. This CDR3 is built from 14 residues. Trimming removed 5 bases from V and 9 bases from J; junction bases left unmatched: 8. CDR3 nucleotide sequence: TGTGCCAGCAGTATCCGGACAGGGACTAAAAAACTGTTTTTT. Protein: CASSIRTGTKKLFF.